This T cell receptor (beta chain) was identified in a study of T cells in Graves' hyperthyroidism and ophthalmopathy. Whole-study findings and limits: Researchers report that a 13 V-J model separated ophthalmopathy from stable hyperthyroidism.

RNA transcripts served as the template for amplifying TCR beta CDR3 regions. HTBI primers were used for first-round RT-PCR of the TCR CDR3. TCRdb fed the multiplex PCR reads into MiXCR, producing one record per CDR3 protein. The sample lists 600,000 to 750,000 distinct CDR3 sequences; about 18% were seen once. The length of the CDR3 is 13 residues. V lost 3 bases, J lost 4 bases, and 9 bases lay in between. Per germline, CDR1 SGHRS and CDR2 YFSETQ. Stable disease denoted Graves' hyperthyroidism without ophthalmopathy progression within 18 months. Exclusion followed for patients with uncontrolled infection, other autoimmune disease, pregnancy or lactation. Notes on this clonotype: The antigen remains unidentified.

The chain combines TRBV5-1 with TRBJ2-3; no clear D. The sequenced material came from blood. The receptor's source is a man between 50 and 59 years old with Graves' hyperthyroidism. This CDR3 is CASSSVNSDTQYF. DNA for the CDR3: TGCGCCAGCAGCTCTGTAAATTCAGATACGCAGTATTTT.